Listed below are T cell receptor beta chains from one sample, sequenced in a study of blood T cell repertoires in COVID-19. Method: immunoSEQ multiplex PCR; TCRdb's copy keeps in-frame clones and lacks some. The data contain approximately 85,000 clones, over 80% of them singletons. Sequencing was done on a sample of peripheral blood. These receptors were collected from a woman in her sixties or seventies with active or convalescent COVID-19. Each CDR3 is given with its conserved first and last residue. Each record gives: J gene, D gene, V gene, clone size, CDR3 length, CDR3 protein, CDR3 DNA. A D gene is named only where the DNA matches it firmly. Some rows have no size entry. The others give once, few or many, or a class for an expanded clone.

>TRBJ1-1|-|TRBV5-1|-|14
CASSFDGENTEAFF
TGCGCCAGCAGTTTTGACGGGGAGAACACTGAAGCTTTCTTT
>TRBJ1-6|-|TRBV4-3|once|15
CASSQAQGYNSPLHF
TGCGCCAGCAGCCAAGCCCAGGGATATAATTCACCCCTCCACTTT
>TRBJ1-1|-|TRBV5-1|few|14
CASSYSTGNTEAFF
TGCGCCAGCAGCTACTCGACGGGGAACACTGAAGCTTTCTTT
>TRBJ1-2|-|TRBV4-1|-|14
CASSRKEGSYGYTF
TGCGCCAGCAGTCGTAAAGAGGGATCCTATGGCTACACCTTC
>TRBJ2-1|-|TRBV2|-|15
CASSEEILAGVEQFF
TGTGCCAGCAGTGAAGAAATACTAGCTGGTGTTGAGCAGTTCTTC
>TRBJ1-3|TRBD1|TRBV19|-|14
CASSRQGTGNTIYF
TGTGCCAGTAGCCGACAGGGGACTGGAAACACCATATATTTT
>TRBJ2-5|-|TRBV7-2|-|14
CASSFYRAQETQYF
TGTGCCAGCAGCTTCTACAGGGCCCAAGAGACCCAGTACTTC
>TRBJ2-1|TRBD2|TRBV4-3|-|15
CASSLSTSGGNEQFF
TGCGCCAGCAGCCTTTCGACTAGCGGGGGGAATGAGCAGTTCTTC
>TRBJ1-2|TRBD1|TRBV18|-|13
CASSPITGEWYTF
TGTGCCAGCTCACCAATAACAGGGGAATGGTACACCTTC
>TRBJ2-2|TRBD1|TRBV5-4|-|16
CASRRGQGANTGELFF
TGTGCCAGCAGGCGGGGACAGGGAGCGAACACCGGGGAGCTGTTTTTT
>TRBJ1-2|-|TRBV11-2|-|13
CASRPDSNYGYTF
TGTGCCAGCAGACCAGACAGCAACTATGGCTACACCTTC
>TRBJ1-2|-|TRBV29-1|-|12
CSVGPRDYGYTF
TGCAGCGTTGGGCCGCGGGACTATGGCTACACCTTC
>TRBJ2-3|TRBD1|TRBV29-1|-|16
CSVDYNRDRKGDTQYF
TGCAGCGTTGATTATAACCGGGACAGAAAGGGGGATACGCAGTATTTT
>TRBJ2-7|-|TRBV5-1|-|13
CASKEQGSYEQYF
TGCGCCAGCAAAGAACAGGGTTCCTACGAGCAGTACTTC
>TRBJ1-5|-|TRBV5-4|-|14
CASSTGGGNQPQHF
TGTGCCAGCAGCACCGGGGGGGGGAATCAGCCCCAGCATTTT
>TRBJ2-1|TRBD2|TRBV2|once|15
CASTETSGMYNEQFF
TGTGCCAGCACTGAAACTAGCGGGATGTACAATGAGCAGTTCTTC
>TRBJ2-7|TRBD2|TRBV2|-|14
CASSREGSSYEQYF
TGTGCCAGCAGTCGGGAGGGGAGCTCCTACGAGCAGTACTTC
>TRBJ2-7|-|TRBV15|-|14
CATSRKTGSSEQYF
TGTGCCACCAGCAGGAAAACAGGGTCGAGCGAGCAGTACTTC
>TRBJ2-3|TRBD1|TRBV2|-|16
CASSGDRGKGTDTQYF
TGTGCCAGCAGTGGGGACAGGGGCAAAGGCACAGATACGCAGTATTTT
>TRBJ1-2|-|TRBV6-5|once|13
CASEPQRNYGYTF
TGTGCCAGCGAACCGCAGAGGAACTATGGCTACACCTTC
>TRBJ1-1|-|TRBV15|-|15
CATSKGLTGGTEAFF
TGTGCCACCAGCAAGGGACTGACCGGGGGCACTGAAGCTTTCTTT
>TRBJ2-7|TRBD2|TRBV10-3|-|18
CAISESSGGRGRTYEQYF
TGTGCCATCAGTGAGTCTTCGGGAGGGCGGGGAAGAACCTACGAGCAGTACTTC
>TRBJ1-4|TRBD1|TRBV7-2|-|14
CASSRGQGNEKLFF
TGTGCCAGCAGCCGGGGACAGGGTAATGAAAAACTGTTTTTT
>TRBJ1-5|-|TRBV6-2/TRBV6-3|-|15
CASSSSGGRNQPQHF
TGTGCCAGCAGTTCCAGCGGGGGGCGTAATCAGCCCCAGCATTTT
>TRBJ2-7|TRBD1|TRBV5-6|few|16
CASSVRLTGGRNEQYF
TGTGCCAGCAGCGTCCGATTGACAGGGGGCCGAAACGAGCAGTACTTC
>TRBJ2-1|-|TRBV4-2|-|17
CASSRTYLGPGGLEQFF
TGTGCCAGCAGCCGGACCTATCTCGGACCAGGCGGGTTGGAGCAGTTCTTC
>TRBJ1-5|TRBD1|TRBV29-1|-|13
CSAVTGGDQPQHF
TGCAGCGCCGTGACAGGGGGCGATCAGCCCCAGCATTTT
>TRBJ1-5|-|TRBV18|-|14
CASSPEVGAEPQHF
TGTGCCAGCTCACCAGAGGTGGGGGCCGAACCCCAGCATTTT
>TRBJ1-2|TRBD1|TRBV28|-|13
CASSRDSVNGYTF
TGTGCCAGCAGTCGGGACAGCGTAAATGGCTACACCTTC
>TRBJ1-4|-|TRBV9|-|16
CASSLGIDRFNEKLFF
TGTGCCAGCAGCCTTGGAATCGACAGGTTTAATGAAAAACTGTTTTTT
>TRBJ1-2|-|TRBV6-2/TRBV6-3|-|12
CASSETNYGYTF
TGTGCCAGCAGCGAGACTAACTATGGCTACACCTTC
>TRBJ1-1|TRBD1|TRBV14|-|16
CASSHRDSYLNTEAFF
TGTGCCAGCAGCCATCGGGACAGTTATTTGAACACTGAAGCTTTCTTT
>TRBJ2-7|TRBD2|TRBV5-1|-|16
CASSRTSGGVAYEQYF
TGCGCCAGCAGCCGGACTAGCGGGGGGGTGGCCTACGAGCAGTACTTC
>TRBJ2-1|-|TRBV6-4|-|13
CASSDARRDEQFF
TGTGCCAGCAGTGACGCCAGACGGGATGAGCAGTTCTTC
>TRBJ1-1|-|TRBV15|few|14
CATSREVSAAEAFF
TGTGCCACCAGCAGAGAAGTCTCAGCGGCTGAAGCTTTCTTT
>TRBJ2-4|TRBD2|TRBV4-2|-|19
CASSQPSGLAGIAKNIQYF
TGTGCCAGCAGCCAACCGTCAGGACTAGCGGGGATAGCCAAAAACATTCAGTACTTC
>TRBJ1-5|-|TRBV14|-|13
CASSQSPGQPQHF
TGTGCCAGCAGCCAATCACCCGGTCAGCCCCAGCATTTT
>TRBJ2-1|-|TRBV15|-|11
CATSQGNEQFF
TGTGCCACCAGCCAGGGTAATGAGCAGTTCTTC
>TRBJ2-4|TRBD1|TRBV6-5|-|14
CASSYHPQGDIQYF
TGTGCCAGCAGTTACCATCCTCAGGGGGACATTCAGTACTTC
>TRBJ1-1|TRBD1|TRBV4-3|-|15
CASSQEGTEATEAFF
TGCGCCAGCAGCCAAGAGGGGACAGAAGCCACTGAAGCTTTCTTT
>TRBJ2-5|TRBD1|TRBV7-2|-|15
CASSLQGAGWETQYF
TGTGCCAGCAGCTTACAGGGGGCGGGTTGGGAGACCCAGTACTTC
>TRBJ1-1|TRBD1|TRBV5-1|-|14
CASSRTGANTEAFF
TGCGCCAGCAGCCGGACAGGGGCGAACACTGAAGCTTTCTTT
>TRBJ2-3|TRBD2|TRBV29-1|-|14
CSVGKGTNTDTQYF
TGCAGCGTTGGTAAGGGGACTAACACAGATACGCAGTATTTT
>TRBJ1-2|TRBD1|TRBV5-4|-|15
CASSSAGGADYGYTF
TGTGCCAGCAGCTCCGCAGGGGGCGCAGACTATGGCTACACCTTC
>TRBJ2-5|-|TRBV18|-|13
CASSQLDRETQYF
TGTGCCAGCTCCCAACTGGACAGAGAGACCCAGTACTTC
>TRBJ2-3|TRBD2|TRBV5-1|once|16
CASSQKLAGGTDTQYF
TGCGCCAGCAGCCAAAAGCTAGCGGGGGGGACAGATACGCAGTATTTT
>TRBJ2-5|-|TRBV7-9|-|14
CASSLAQGLGTQYF
TGTGCCAGCAGCTTAGCTCAGGGCTTGGGGACCCAGTACTTC
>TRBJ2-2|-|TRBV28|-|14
CASGRQANTGELFF
TGTGCCAGCGGACGACAGGCAAACACCGGGGAGCTGTTTTTT
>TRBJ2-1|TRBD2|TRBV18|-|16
CASSPPGGLMYNEQFF
TGTGCCAGCTCACCGCCGGGGGGGCTTATGTACAATGAGCAGTTCTTC
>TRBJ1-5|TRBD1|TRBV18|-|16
CASSPRGTGPYQPQHF
TGTGCCAGCTCACCACGTGGGACAGGCCCATATCAGCCCCAGCATTTT
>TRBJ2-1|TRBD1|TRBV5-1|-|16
CASSSGQGDSYNEQFF
TGCGCCAGCAGCTCAGGACAGGGGGACTCCTACAATGAGCAGTTCTTC
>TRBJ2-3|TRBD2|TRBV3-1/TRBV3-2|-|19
CASSQWTSGGTTSTDTQYF
TGTGCCAGCAGCCAGTGGACTAGCGGGGGCACTACTAGCACAGATACGCAGTATTTT
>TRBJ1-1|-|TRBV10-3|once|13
CAISGQSNTEAFF
TGTGCCATCAGCGGACAGTCTAACACTGAAGCTTTCTTT
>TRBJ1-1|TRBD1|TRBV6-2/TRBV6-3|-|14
CASSTTTGGTEAFF
TGTGCCAGCAGTACTACGACAGGGGGAACTGAAGCTTTCTTT
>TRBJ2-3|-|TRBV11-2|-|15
CASSLAGRYTDTQYF
TGTGCCAGCAGCTTAGCGGGGAGATACACAGATACGCAGTATTTT
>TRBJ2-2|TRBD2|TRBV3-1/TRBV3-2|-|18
CASSRGLAGGANTGELFF
TGTGCCAGCAGCCGGGGACTAGCGGGGGGCGCGAACACCGGGGAGCTGTTTTTT
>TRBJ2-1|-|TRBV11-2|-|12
CASSQDRNEQFF
TGTGCCAGCAGCCAGGATCGGAATGAGCAGTTCTTC
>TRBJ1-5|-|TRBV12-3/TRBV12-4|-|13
CASSPSGGQPQHF
TGTGCCAGCAGTCCCTCGGGGGGCCAGCCCCAGCATTTT